Sequencing of this TCR beta chain was carried out in a study of blood T cell repertoires in COVID-19. In the study overall: Acute and convalescent COVID-19 specimens originated in the United States, Italy and Spain.

Sequenced by immunoSEQ multiplex PCR; TCRdb stores in-frame clones only, minus some. Found here are around 190,000 clones, under 85% of them singletons; the top ten hold roughly 7.5%. Patients at the Seattle site were enrolled during active infection and followed longitudinally. Trimming removed 5 bases at V and 11 bases at J, with 22 bases between. This CDR3 contains 15 residues. CDR1 is SGHRS, CDR2 YFSETQ, per germline. The chain combines TRBV5-1 with TRBJ1-4; TRBD1 might be the D (6 bases). The origin of this receptor is a woman between 70 and 85 years old with COVID-19, enrolled during active disease. Sequenced material: peripheral blood. This chain's CDR3 is CASRVDSTAGGKLFF. In DNA form, the CDR3 reads TGCGCCAGCAGGGTGGACAGTACGGCCGGAGGTAAACTGTTTTTT.